The sequence of this T cell receptor beta chain was determined in a study of blood T cells in healthy people across ages. Study-wide results and limits: Unsorted PBMCs ruled out conclusive naive versus antigen-experienced comparison.

CDR3 size: 13 residues. The germline V and J ends were trimmed by 3 bases and 4 bases, with 9 bases remaining between them. A J-beta primer mix and a sample-barcoded 5' primer were used in a second PCR of roughly 6 to 12 cycles. TCRdb passed the 5' RACE reads through MiXCR, listing each CDR3 protein once. Of 650,000 to 1,000,000 distinct CDR3 sequences in the sample, roughly 35% were seen once. This clonotype was observed a few times. Its target is unknown. The specimen sequenced was blood. The chain uses TRBV12-3 or TRBV12-4 and TRBJ1-2; D remains ambiguous. This clonotype was obtained from a man aged 18-30 years in good health. The CDR3 DNA reads as TGTGCCAGCAGTTTCGGGTCCCCCTATGGCTACACCTTC. It encodes CASSFGSPYGYTF.